This TCR beta chain emerged from a study of identical twins. The study, taken as a whole, reports: Within beta out-of-frame sequences, the excess sharing observed between twins was weaker. Insertion counts were lower in abundant cord blood beta clonotypes, a trend that memory repertoires did not show.

There are many counts of this clonotype. Its antigen is unknown. CDR1 and CDR2 from the germline V gene are MNHEY and SMNVEV (reference sequence). The CDR3 extends over 15 amino acids. V was trimmed by 3 bases and J by 5 bases, leaving 16 bases between them. Each CDR3 protein is one row after TCRdb ran MiXCR on the 5' RACE reads. Among fewer than 250,000 distinct CDR3 sequences listed, 7.5% were seen once. Separately, the same data were catalogued under a study of yellow fever vaccine responses in identical twins. That work states: Twins' vaccine T cell response reportedly gave the appearance of partial convergence and partial personalization.

The genes are TRBV27 and TRBJ2-5, with D tentatively TRBD2 (5 bases). This receptor was identified in a woman aged 18-29 years in good health. Material for sequencing was CD8+ T cells sorted from blood. This chain's CDR3 is CASSLGLTTRETQYF. The CDR3 bases are TGTGCCAGCAGTTTGGGCCTGACTACCCGGGAGACCCAGTACTTC.